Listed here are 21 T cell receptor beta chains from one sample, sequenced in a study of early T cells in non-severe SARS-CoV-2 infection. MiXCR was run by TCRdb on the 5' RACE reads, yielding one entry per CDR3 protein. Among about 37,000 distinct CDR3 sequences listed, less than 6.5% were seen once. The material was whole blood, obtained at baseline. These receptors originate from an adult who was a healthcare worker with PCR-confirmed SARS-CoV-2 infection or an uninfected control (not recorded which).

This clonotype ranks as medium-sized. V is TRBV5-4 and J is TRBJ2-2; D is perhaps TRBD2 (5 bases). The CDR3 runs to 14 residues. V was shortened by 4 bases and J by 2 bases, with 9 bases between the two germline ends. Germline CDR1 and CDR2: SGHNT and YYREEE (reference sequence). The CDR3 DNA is TGTGCCAGCAGCCCCGGGGTAAACACCGGGGAGCTGTTTTTT. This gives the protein CASSPGVNTGELFF. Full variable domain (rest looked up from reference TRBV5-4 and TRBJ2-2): ETGVTQSPTHLIKTRGQQVTLRCSSQSGHNTVSWYQQALGQGPQFIFQYYREEENGRGNFPPRFSGLQFPNYSSELNVNALELDDSALYLCASSPGVNTGELFFGEGSRLTVL.

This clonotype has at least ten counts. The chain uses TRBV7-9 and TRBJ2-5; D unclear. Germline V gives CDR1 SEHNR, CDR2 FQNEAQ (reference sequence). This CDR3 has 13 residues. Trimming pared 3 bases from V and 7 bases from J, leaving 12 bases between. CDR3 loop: CASSFDEPGTQYF. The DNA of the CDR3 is TGTGCCAGCAGCTTCGACGAGCCTGGGACCCAGTACTTC.

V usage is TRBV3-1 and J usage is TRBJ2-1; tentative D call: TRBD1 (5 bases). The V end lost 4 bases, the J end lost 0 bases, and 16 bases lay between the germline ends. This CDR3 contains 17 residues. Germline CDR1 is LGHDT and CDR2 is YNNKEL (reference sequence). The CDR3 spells CASSPFSRESSYNEQFF. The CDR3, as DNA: TGTGCCAGCAGCCCTTTTAGCAGGGAAAGCTCCTACAATGAGCAGTTCTTC.

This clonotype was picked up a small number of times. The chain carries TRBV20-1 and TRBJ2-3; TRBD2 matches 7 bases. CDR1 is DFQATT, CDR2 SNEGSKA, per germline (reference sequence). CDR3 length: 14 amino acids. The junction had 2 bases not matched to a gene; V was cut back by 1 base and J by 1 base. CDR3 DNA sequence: TGCAGTGCTAGAGCTAGCGGCCGCACAGATACGCAGTATTTT. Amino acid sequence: CSARASGRTDTQYF.

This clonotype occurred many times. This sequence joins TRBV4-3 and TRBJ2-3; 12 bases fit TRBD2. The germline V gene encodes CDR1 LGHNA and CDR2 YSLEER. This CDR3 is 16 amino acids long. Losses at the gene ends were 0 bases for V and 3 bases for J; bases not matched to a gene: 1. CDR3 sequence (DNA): TGCGCCAGCAGCCAAGAGCTAGCGGGAGGGACAGATACGCAGTATTTT. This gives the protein CASSQELAGGTDTQYF.

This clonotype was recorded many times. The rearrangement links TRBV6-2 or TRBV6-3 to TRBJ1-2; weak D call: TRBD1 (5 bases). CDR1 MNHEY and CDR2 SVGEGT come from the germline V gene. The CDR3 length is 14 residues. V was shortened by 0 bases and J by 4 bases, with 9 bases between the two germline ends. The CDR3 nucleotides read TGTGCCAGCAGTTACTCGACAGAAACCTATGGCTACACCTTC. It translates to CASSYSTETYGYTF.

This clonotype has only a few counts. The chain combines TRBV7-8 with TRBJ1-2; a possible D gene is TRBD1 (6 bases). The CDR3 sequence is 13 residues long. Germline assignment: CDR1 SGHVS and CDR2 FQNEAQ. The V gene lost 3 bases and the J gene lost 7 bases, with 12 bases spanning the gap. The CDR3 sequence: CASSFGGPSGYTF. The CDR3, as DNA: TGTGCCAGCAGCTTTGGGGGGCCCTCTGGCTACACCTTC.

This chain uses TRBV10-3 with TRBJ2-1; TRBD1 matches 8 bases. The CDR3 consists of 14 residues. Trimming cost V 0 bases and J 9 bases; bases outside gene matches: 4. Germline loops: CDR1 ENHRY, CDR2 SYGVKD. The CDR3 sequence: CAISESQGASEQFF. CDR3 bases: TGTGCCATCAGTGAGTCGCAGGGGGCAAGTGAGCAGTTCTTC.

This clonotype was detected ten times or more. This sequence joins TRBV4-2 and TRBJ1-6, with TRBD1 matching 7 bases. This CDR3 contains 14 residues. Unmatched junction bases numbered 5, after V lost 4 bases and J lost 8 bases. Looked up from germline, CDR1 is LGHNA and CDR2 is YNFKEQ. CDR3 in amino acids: CASSPIQGDSPLHF. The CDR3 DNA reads TGTGCCAGCAGCCCGATCCAGGGGGATTCACCCCTCCACTTT.

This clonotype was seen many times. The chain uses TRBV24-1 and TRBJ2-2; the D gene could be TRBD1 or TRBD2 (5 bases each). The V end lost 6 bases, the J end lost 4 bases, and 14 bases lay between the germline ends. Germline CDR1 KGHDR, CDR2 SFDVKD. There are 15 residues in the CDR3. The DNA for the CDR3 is TGTGCCACCAGTTGGGGGTCAGGTTTCACCGGGGAGCTGTTTTTT. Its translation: CATSWGSGFTGELFF.

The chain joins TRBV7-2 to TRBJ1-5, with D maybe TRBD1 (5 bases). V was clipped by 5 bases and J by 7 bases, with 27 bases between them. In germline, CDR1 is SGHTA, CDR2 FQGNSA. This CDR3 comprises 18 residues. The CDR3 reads CASSPPGVRGASYQPQHF. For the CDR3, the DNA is TGTGCCAGCAGCCCCCCCGGGGTGCGGGGCGCTTCCTACCAGCCCCAGCATTTT.

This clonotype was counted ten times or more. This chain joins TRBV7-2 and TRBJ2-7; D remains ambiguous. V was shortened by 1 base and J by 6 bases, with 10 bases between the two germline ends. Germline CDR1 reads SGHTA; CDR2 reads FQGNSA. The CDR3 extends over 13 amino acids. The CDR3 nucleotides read TGTGCCAGCAGCTTAGGGCCGGCAACCGAGCAGTACGTC. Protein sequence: CASSLGPATEQYV.

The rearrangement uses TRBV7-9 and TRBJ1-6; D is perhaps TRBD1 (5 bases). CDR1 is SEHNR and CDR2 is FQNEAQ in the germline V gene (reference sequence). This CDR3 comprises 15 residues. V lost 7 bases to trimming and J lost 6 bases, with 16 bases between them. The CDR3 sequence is CASTLMGELNSPLHF. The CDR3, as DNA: TGTGCCAGCACCCTCATGGGGGAACTTAATTCACCCCTCCACTTT.

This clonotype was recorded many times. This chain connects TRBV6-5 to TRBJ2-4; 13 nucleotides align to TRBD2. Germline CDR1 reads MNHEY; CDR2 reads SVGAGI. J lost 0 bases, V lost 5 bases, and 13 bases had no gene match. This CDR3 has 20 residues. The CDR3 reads CASSPTSGRVPYLAKNIQYF. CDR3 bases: TGTGCCAGCAGTCCCACTAGCGGGAGGGTTCCCTATTTAGCCAAAAACATTCAGTACTTC.

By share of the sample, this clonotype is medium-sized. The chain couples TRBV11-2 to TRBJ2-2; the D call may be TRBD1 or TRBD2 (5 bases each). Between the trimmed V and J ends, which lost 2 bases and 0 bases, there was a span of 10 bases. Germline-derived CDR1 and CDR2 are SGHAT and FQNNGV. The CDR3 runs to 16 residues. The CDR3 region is CASSLRGTPNTGELFF. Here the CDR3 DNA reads TGTGCCAGCAGCTTAAGAGGGACGCCGAACACCGGGGAGCTGTTTTTT.

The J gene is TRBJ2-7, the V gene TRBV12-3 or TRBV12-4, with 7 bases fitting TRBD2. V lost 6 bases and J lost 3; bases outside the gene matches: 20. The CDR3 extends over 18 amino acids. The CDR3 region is CASRPPYPSSGTSYEQYF. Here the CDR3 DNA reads TGTGCCAGCAGACCTCCCTATCCCTCTAGCGGCACTAGCTACGAGCAGTACTTC.

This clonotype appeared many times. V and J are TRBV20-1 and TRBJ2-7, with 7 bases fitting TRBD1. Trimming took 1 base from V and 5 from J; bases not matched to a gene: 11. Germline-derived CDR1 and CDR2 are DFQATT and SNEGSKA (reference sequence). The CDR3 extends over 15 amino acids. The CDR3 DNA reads TGCAGTGCTAGAGGAAACCAATACAGGGGTAACGAGCAGTACGTC. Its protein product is CSARGNQYRGNEQYV.

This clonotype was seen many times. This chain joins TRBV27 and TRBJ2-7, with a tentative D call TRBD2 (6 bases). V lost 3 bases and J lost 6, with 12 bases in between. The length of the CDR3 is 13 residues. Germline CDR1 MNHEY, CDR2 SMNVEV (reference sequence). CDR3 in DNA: TGTGCCAGCAGTTTTAACGGGAGAGGCGAGCAGTACTTC. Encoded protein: CASSFNGRGEQYF.

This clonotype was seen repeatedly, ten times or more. In DNA form, the CDR3 reads TGTGCCAGCTCACCCTACGGGACAAATAGCAATCAGCCCCAGCATTTT. Translation: CASSPYGTNSNQPQHF. The chain joins TRBV18 to TRBJ1-5, with D perhaps matching TRBD1 (6 bases). The V end lost 3 bases, the J end lost 0 bases, and 12 bases lay between the germline ends. The CDR3 is made up of 16 amino acids. Looked up from germline, CDR1 is KGHSH and CDR2 is LQKENI.

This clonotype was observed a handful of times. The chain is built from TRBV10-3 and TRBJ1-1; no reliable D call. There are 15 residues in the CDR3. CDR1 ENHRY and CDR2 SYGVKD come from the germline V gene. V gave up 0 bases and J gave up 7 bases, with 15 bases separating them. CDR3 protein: CAISESNVAQLEAFF. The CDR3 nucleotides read TGTGCCATCAGTGAGTCGAACGTGGCACAGCTTGAAGCTTTCTTT.

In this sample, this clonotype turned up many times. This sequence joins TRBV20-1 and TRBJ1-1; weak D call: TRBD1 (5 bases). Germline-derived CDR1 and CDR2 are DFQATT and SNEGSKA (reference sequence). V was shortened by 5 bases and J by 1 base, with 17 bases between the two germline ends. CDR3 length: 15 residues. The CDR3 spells CSAVTGIGENTEAFF. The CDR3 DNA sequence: TGCAGTGCTGTTACAGGAATAGGGGAGAACACTGAAGCTTTCTTT.